This TCR beta chain was captured in a study of shared clonotypes between healthy human individuals. Study-wide results and caveats: Sampling involved blood alone; tissue repertoires likely differ.

CDR3 length equals 14 residues. CDR1 MDHEN and CDR2 SYDVKM come from the germline V gene. Trimming at V came to 6 bases and at J to 6 bases, leaving 10 bases not matched to a gene. Each cell subset's genomic DNA was divided evenly among several immunoSEQ plates. Sequencing was performed on unsorted PBMC DNA using ten immunoSEQ deep assay plates. The protocol was immunoSEQ multiplex PCR, while the TCRdb copy is restricted to in-frame clones and leaves out a portion. The sample yields approximately 500,000 clones, approximately 84% seen once. The unsorted samples took tens of millions of PBMCs to get genomic DNA. In the case of this clone: What it recognizes is unknown.

Sequenced: PBMCs. The chain links TRBV28 to TRBJ2-7; TRBD1 agrees at 8 bases. This sequence was found in a woman between 40 and 50 years old in good health. Some clones in this sample may be carry-over from other donors' samples. This chain's CDR3 is CASSPPGQGREQYF. In nucleotides, the CDR3 is TGTGCCAGCAGCCCCCCCGGACAGGGTCGCGAGCAGTACTTC.